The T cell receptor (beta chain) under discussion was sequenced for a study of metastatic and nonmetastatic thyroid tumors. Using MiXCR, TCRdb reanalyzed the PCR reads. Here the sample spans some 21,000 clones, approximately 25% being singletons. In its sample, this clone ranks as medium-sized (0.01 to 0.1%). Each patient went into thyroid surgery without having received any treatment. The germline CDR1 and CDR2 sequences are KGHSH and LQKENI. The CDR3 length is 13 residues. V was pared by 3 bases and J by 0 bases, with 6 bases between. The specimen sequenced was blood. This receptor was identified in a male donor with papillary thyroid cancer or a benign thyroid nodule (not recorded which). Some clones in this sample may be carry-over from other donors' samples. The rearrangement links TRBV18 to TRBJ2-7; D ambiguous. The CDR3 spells CASSPGDSYEQYF. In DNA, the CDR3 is TGTGCCAGCTCACCCGGTGACTCCTACGAGCAGTACTTC.